Below, 16 T cell receptor beta chains from the same sample are listed, as sequenced in a study of OX40 agonist ivuxolimab in advanced cancers. Data came from immunoSEQ multiplex PCR; TCRdb stores just in-frame clones and leaves some out. The sample yields some 77,000 clones, 80% to 95% seen once. This material consisted of CD4+ or CD8+ T cells sorted from blood, taken in a trial of the OX40 agonist ivuxolimab. The origin of the receptors is an adult with an advanced solid tumor such as melanoma, head and neck, liver or kidney cancer.

The rearrangement uses TRBV5-6 and TRBJ1-4; D may be TRBD1 (5 bases). The germline gives CDR1 SGHDT, CDR2 YYEEEE. The germline V and J ends were trimmed by 4 bases and 1 base, with 14 bases remaining between them. The CDR3 is 16 amino acids. The DNA of the CDR3 is TGTGCCAGCAGCCTTCAGGGAAGTCGAACTAATGAAAAACTGTTTTTT. It specifies CASSLQGSRTNEKLFF.

The CDR3 protein is CASSLGGGRLGDQPQHF. Written as DNA, the CDR3 is TGTGCCAGCAGTTTAGGCGGAGGCCGGTTGGGGGATCAGCCCCAGCATTTT. The chain is built from TRBV28 and TRBJ1-5; perhaps TRBD1 as D (5 bases). The CDR3 runs 17 residues. Trimming removed 2 bases from V and 5 bases from J, with 19 bases in between. Germline V gene lookup returns CDR1 MDHEN and CDR2 SYDVKM.

The rearrangement links TRBV10-1 to TRBJ2-7; D gene uncertain. Trimming removed 0 bases from V and 3 bases from J, with 6 bases in between. From germline, CDR1 is WNHNN and CDR2 SYGVQD (reference sequence). CDR3 length: 13 amino acids. CDR3 region: CASSESSSYEQYF. CDR3 nucleotide sequence: TGCGCCAGCAGTGAGTCTAGCAGCTACGAGCAGTACTTC.

This CDR3 reads CASSPLAEYTEAFF. In DNA, the CDR3 is TGTGCCAGCAGCCCTCTTGCGGAGTACACTGAAGCTTTCTTT. The rearrangement links TRBV7-9 to TRBJ1-1; D uncertain. The V and J ends lost 5 bases and 3 bases respectively, with 13 bases between them. This CDR3 is 14 amino acids long. Germline values: CDR1 SEHNR, CDR2 FQNEAQ (reference sequence).

The V call is TRBV10-3, the J call TRBJ2-2; tentatively, D is TRBD2 (5 bases). The V end was cut by 8 bases, the J end by 3 bases, with 13 bases between. CDR1 ENHRY and CDR2 SYGVKD come from the germline V gene. CDR3 size: 14 residues. The CDR3 coding sequence is TGTGCCATCCGTAACCTAGCCGACACCGGGGAGCTGTTTTTT. Translating gives CAIRNLADTGELFF.

The chain has TRBV5-5 and TRBJ2-6; a possible D gene is TRBD2 (6 bases). Trimming cost V 4 bases and J 4 bases, with 12 bases left between them. There are 15 residues in the CDR3. Germline V CDR1 and CDR2: SGHKS, YYEKEE (reference sequence). CDR3 loop: CASSTGTQGANVLTF. CDR3 coding DNA: TGTGCCAGCAGCACGGGGACTCAAGGGGCCAACGTCCTGACTTTC.

V gene TRBV2 combines with J gene TRBJ2-5; D is tentatively TRBD1 or TRBD2 (7 bases each). Germline assignment: CDR1 SNHLY and CDR2 FYNNEI. The CDR3 totals 15 residues. V was clipped by 2 bases and J by 3 bases, with 13 bases between them. The CDR3 DNA is TGTGCCAGCAGTGAACTGACAGGGAGGGAAGAGACCCAGTACTTC. Amino acids: CASSELTGREETQYF.

This chain links TRBV21-1 with TRBJ2-7; the D call in the table, TRBD1, was not verified against the DNA. TRBV21-1 is recorded as a pseudogene. This CDR3 is built from 15 residues. The CDR3 reads CASSKDSGQSYEQYF. In nucleotides, the CDR3 is TGTGCCAGCAGCAAAGATTCGGGACAGTCCTACGAGCAGTACTTC.

This clone was seen a single time. V and J are TRBV27 and TRBJ1-6; 7 bases fit TRBD1. Germline loops: CDR1 MNHEY, CDR2 SMNVEV (reference sequence). There are 15 residues in the CDR3. V lost 4 bases and J lost 6; bases outside the gene matches: 6. CDR3 sequence (DNA): TGTGCCAGCAGTTCGGTACAGGGGTCTAATTCACCCCTCCACTTT. As protein: CASSSVQGSNSPLHF.

The CDR3 coding sequence is TGCGCCAGCAGCCAAGACCAGGGTATAGGAAACACCATATATTTT. Its protein product is CASSQDQGIGNTIYF. The V call is TRBV4-3, the J call TRBJ1-3; D might be TRBD1 (5 bases). Germline V gene lookup returns CDR1 LGHNA and CDR2 YSLEER. The ends were cut back, 0 bases at V and 4 bases at J, with 10 bases in the middle. The CDR3 is 15 amino acids.

The chain couples TRBV4-2 to TRBJ1-3, with D tentatively TRBD1 (5 bases). This CDR3 comprises 16 residues. Trimming removed 0 bases from V and 1 base from J, with 10 bases in between. Germline V gene lookup returns CDR1 LGHNA and CDR2 YNFKEQ. Here the CDR3 DNA reads TGTGCCAGCAGCCAAGATAGGGGAGGGTCTGGAAACACCATATATTTT. It specifies CASSQDRGGSGNTIYF.

The chain uses TRBV6-5 and TRBJ2-3; D is unclear. The CDR3 consists of 15 residues. From germline, CDR1 is MNHEY and CDR2 SVGAGI. The ends were cut back, 7 bases at V and 2 bases at J, with 16 bases in the middle. For the CDR3, the DNA is TGTGCCAGCACCCCCCGGATGATCAACACAGATACGCAGTATTTT. Translation gives CASTPRMINTDTQYF.

This sequence joins TRBV5-1 and TRBJ2-2, with a tentative D call TRBD2 (5 bases). This CDR3 region has 14 residues. V was clipped by 0 bases and J by 5 bases, with 8 bases between them. Germline V gene sequence: CDR1 SGHRS, CDR2 YFSETQ. The CDR3 reads CASSLDGETGELFF. Written as DNA, the CDR3 is TGCGCCAGCAGCTTGGACGGGGAGACCGGGGAGCTGTTTTTT. The full variable domain, rest sourced from reference TRBV5-1 and TRBJ2-2, is KAGVTQTPRYLIKTRGQQVTLSCSPISGHRSVSWYQQTPGQGLQFLFEYFSETQRNKGNFPGRFSGRQFSNSRSEMNVSTLELGDSALYLCASSLDGETGELFFGEGSRLTVL.

In this sample, this clone turned up once. The chain has TRBV30 and TRBJ2-7; perhaps TRBD2 as D (5 bases). The germline V gene encodes CDR1 GTSNPN and CDR2 SVGIG (reference sequence). Trimming removed 0 bases from V and 6 bases from J, with 6 bases in between. The CDR3 consists of 11 residues. The CDR3 DNA sequence: TGTGCCTGGAGTGTACTAGGCGAGCAGTACTTC. Translating gives CAWSVLGEQYF. The full variable domain, with the rest looked up from reference TRBV30 and TRBJ2-7, is SQTIHQWPATLVQPVGSPLSLECTVEGTSNPNLYWYRQAAGRGLQLLFYSVGIGQISSEVPQNLSASRPQDRQFILSSKKLLLSDSGFYLCAWSVLGEQYFGPGTRLTVT.

V gene TRBV10-3 combines with J gene TRBJ2-5; TRBD1 or TRBD2 may be the D gene (7 bases each). CDR3 size: 15 residues. Per germline, CDR1 ENHRY and CDR2 SYGVKD. With 3 bases removed from V and 3 bases from J, the gap between germline ends came to 14 bases. The CDR3 sequence is CAISDRQGGKETQYF. CDR3 nucleotides: TGTGCCATCAGTGACCGACAGGGAGGGAAAGAGACCCAGTACTTC.

The chain recombines TRBV6-5 with TRBJ2-3, with D unresolved. The CDR3 runs to 12 residues. Trimming stripped 5 bases from V and 3 bases from J, with 6 bases between. The germline gives CDR1 MNHEY, CDR2 SVGAGI. Here the CDR3 DNA reads TGTGCCAGCAGTACCCAAACAGATACGCAGTATTTT. It is translated as CASSTQTDTQYF.